This paragraph reports one T cell receptor beta chain. The data are from a study of CD8+ T cells in alopecia areata. Losses at the gene ends were 6 bases for V and 4 bases for J; bases not matched to a gene: 8. Germline CDR1 LGHNT, CDR2 FRNRAP. The CDR3 is 15 residues long. RNA was isolated and reverse transcribed to cDNA, the sequencing template. The data were produced by immunoSEQ multiplex PCR, yet TCRdb's version contains in-frame clones alone and is incomplete. The sample has 250,000 or so clones, about 68% seen once; the top ten hold approximately 1.2%. V and J are TRBV12-5 and TRBJ2-3; 9 positions match TRBD1. Specimen: CD4+ T cells sorted from blood, collected at week 0. This TCR came from a human donor with alopecia areata. CDR3 nucleotide sequence: TGTGCTAGTGGATCCGGACAGGGGAATTCAGATACGCAGTATTTT. It yields the protein CASGSGQGNSDTQYF.